This T cell receptor (beta chain) derives from a study of beta chain features in type 1 diabetes. Study-level information: Sorted cells examined across all samples numbered 95 million to 120 million.

Expressed TCRB transcripts were sequenced because the entire RNA isolate underwent reverse transcription. Here immunoSEQ multiplex PCR was the method, and the copy in TCRdb shows in-frame clones only, minus some. The table has hundreds of thousands of clones, roughly 16% seen once. Concerning this clone: Its cognate antigen is unknown.

The V end was cut by 4 bases, the J end by 1 base, with 6 bases between. In germline, CDR1 is GTSNPN, CDR2 SVGIG (reference sequence). The CDR3 is 12 residues long. Study-level results: In cDNA sequencing, cells with high TCR expression could be over-represented. The similarity of naive, central memory and Treg TCRB repertoires appeared greater among patients than among healthy donors. There was a moderate but significant shortening of TCRB CDR3s in all four CD4+ subsets of Type 1 diabetes patients.

What was sequenced was naive CD4+ T cells from blood. The chain is built from TRBV30 and TRBJ2-3; D not resolved. This sequence was found in a man aged 18-30 years in good health. The CDR3 bases are TGTGCCTGGAACAGCCGCACAGATACGCAGTATTTT. Protein product: CAWNSRTDTQYF.